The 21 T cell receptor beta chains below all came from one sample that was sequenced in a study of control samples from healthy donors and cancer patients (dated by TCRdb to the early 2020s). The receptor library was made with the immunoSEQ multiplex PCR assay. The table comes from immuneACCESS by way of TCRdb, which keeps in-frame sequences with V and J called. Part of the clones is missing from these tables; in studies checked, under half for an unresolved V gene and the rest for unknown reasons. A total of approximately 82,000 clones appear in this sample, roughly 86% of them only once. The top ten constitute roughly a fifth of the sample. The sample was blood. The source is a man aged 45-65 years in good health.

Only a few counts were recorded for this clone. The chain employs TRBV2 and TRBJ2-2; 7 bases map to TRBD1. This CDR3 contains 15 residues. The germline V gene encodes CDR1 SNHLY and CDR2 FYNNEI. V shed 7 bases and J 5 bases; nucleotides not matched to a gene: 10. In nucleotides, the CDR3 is TGTGCCAGCACCAACAGGGGCTCCGGGACCGGGGAGCTGTTTTTT. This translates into CASTNRGSGTGELFF. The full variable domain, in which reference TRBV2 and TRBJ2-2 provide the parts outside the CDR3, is EPEVTQTPSHQVTQMGQEVILRCVPISNHLYFYWYRQILGQKVEFLVSFYNNEISEKSEIFDDQFSVERPDGSNFTLKIRSTKLEDSAMYFCASTNRGSGTGELFFGEGSRLTVL.

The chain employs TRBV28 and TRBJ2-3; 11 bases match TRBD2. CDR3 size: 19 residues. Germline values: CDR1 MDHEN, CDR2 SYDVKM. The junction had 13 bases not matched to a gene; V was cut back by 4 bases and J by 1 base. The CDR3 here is CASSSYSSGRSGGTDTQYF. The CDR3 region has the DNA TGTGCCAGCAGTTCATACTCTAGCGGGAGGAGTGGAGGCACAGATACGCAGTATTTT.

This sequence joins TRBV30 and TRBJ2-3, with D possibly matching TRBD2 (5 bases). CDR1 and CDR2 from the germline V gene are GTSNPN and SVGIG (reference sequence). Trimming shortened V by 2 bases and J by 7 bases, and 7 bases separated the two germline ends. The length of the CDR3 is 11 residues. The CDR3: CAWSSGNTQYF. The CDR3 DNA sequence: TGTGCCTGGAGTAGCGGTAATACGCAGTATTTT.

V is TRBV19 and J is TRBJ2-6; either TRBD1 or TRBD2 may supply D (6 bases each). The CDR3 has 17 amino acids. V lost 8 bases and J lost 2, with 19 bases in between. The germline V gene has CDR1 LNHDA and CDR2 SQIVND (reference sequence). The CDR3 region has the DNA TGTGCCAGTGGACGGAGGGCAGGGGAACCTGGGGCCAACGTCCTGACTTTC. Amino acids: CASGRRAGEPGANVLTF.

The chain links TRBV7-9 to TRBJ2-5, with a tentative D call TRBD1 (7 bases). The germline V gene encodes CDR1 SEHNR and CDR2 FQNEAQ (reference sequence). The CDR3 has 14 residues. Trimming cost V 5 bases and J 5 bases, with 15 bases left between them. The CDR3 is CASSQGGERETQYF. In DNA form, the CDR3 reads TGTGCCAGCAGCCAGGGGGGCGAGAGGGAGACCCAGTACTTC.

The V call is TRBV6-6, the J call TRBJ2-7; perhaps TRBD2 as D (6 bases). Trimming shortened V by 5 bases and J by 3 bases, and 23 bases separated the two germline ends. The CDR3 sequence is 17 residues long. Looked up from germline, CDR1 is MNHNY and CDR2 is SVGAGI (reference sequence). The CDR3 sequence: CASSPGLTTSTFYEQYV. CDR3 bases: TGTGCCAGCAGTCCAGGACTAACAACCTCGACTTTCTACGAGCAGTACGTC.

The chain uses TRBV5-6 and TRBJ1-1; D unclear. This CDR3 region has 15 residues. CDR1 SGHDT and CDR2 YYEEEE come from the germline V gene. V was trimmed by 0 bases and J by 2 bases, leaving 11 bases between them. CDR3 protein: CASSLVGTGNTEAFF. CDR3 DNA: TGTGCCAGCAGCTTGGTAGGCACGGGCAACACTGAAGCTTTCTTT.

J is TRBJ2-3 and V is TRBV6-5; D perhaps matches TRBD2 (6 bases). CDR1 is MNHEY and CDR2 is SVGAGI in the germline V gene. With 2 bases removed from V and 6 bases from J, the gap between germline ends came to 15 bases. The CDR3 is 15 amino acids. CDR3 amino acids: CASSYTGGEDDTQYF. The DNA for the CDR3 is TGTGCCAGCAGTTACACGGGCGGGGAAGACGATACGCAGTATTTT.

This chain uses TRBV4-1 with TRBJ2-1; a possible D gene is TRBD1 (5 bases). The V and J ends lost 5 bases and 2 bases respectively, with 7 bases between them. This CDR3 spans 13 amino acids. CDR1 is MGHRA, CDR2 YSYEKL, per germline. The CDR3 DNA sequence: TGCGCCAGCAGCAAAGGGGCCTACAATGAGCAGTTCTTC. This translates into CASSKGAYNEQFF.

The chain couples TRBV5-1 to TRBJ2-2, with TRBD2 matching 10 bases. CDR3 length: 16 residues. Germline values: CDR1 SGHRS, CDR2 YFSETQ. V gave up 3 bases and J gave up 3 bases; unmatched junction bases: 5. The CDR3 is CASSSRTSGHTGELFF. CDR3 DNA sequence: TGCGCCAGCAGCTCAAGGACTAGCGGTCACACCGGGGAGCTGTTTTTT. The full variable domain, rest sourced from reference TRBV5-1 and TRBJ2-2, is KAGVTQTPRYLIKTRGQQVTLSCSPISGHRSVSWYQQTPGQGLQFLFEYFSETQRNKGNFPGRFSGRQFSNSRSEMNVSTLELGDSALYLCASSSRTSGHTGELFFGEGSRLTVL.

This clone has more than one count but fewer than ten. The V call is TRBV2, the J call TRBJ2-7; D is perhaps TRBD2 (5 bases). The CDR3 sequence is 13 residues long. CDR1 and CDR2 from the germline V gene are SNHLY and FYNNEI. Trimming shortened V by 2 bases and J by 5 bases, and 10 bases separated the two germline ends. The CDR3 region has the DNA TGTGCCAGCAGTGAATATGAGGGTAACGAGCAGTACGTC. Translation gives CASSEYEGNEQYV.

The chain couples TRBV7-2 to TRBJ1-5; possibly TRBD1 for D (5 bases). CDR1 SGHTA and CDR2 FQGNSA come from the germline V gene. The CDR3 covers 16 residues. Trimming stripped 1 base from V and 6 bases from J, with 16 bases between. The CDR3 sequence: CASSLDGYSGRQPQHF. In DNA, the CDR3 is TGTGCCAGCAGCTTAGATGGATATTCAGGGCGTCAGCCCCAGCATTTT.

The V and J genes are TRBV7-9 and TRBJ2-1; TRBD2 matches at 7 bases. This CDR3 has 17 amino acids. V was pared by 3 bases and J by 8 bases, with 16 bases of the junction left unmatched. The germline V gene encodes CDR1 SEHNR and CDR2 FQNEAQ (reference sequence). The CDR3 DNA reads TGTGCCAGCAGCTTTCCGTGGGGGGGAGTTACTGCCGATGAGCAGTTCTTC. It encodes CASSFPWGGVTADEQFF.

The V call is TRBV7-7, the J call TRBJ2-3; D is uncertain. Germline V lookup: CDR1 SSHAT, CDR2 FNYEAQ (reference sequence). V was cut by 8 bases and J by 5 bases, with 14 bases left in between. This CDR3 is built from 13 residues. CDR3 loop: CASALNSGDTQYF. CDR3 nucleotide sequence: TGTGCCAGCGCCCTGAACTCGGGAGATACGCAGTATTTT.

The CDR3 DNA follows: TGCGCCAGCAGCGCGGAGACAGGGGTGAGCTCTGGAAACACCATATATTTT. Its translation: CASSAETGVSSGNTIYF. The chain couples TRBV5-1 to TRBJ1-3, with TRBD1 matching 8 bases. Germline CDR1 is SGHRS and CDR2 is YFSETQ. This CDR3 region has 17 residues. Unmatched junction bases numbered 9, after V lost 4 bases and J lost 0 bases.

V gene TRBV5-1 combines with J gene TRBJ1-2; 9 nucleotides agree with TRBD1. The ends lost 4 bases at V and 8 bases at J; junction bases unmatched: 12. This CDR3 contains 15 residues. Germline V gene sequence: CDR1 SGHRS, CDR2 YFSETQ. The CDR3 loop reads CASSTLPGQGEGYTF. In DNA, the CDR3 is TGCGCCAGCAGCACCCTCCCGGGACAGGGTGAAGGCTACACCTTC.

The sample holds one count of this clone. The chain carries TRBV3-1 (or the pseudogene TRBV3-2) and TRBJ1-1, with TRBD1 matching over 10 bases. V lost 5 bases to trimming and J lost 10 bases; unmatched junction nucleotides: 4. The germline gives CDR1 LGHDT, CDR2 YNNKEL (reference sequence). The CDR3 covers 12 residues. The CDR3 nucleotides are TGTGCCAGCAGCAGCCGGGACAGGGGAGCTTTCTTT. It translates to CASSSRDRGAFF.

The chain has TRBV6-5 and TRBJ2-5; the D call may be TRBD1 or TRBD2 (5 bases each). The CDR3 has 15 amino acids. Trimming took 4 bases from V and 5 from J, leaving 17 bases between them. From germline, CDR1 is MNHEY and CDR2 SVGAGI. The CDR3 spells CASSSLGDPRETQYF. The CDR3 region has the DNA TGTGCCAGCAGTTCTTTGGGGGACCCCCGGGAGACCCAGTACTTC.

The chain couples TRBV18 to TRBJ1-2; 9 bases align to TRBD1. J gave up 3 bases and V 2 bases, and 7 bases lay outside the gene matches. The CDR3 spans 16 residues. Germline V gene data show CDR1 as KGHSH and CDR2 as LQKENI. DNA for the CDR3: TGTGCCAGCTCACCAGGAAGGACAGGGGTGGACTATGGCTACACCTTC. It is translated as CASSPGRTGVDYGYTF.

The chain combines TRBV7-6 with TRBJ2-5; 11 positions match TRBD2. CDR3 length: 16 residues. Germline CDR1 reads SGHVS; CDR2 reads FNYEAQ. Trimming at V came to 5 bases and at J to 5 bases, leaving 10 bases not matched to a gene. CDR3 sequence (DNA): TGTGCCAGCAGCACCCGGCCTAGCGGGAGGCGGGAGACCCAGTACTTC. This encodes CASSTRPSGRRETQYF.

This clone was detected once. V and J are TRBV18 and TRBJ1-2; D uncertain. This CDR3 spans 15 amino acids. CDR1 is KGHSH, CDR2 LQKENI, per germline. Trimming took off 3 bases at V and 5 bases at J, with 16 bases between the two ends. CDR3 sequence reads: CASSPETNILYGYTF. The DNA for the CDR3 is TGTGCCAGCTCACCCGAGACAAATATCTTATATGGCTACACCTTC.